Listed below are T cell receptor beta chains from one sample, sequenced in a study of T cell responses to AZD1222 COVID-19 vaccine. The table came from immunoSEQ multiplex PCR; TCRdb's copy has only in-frame clones and leaves some out. Of around 120,000 clones in the sample, about 86% were seen once. This specimen consisted of peripheral blood, obtained 28 days after the second AZD1222 dose. These receptors all come from an adult who received the AZD1222 COVID-19 vaccine. The CDR3 runs from the conserved cysteine through the conserved F or W. D genes are given only for firm matches. Only part of the rows carry a size: once, few, many, or a class if the clone is expanded.

TRBJ1-3,TRBV6-5,.,.,TGTGCCAGCAGTTACTCAGAGGCGTTCTCTGGAAACACCATATATTTT,CASSYSEAFSGNTIYF
TRBJ1-1,TRBV7-6,.,.,TGTGCCAGCAGCTTAGGGGCGGGCGCTGAAGCTTTCTTT,CASSLGAGAEAFF
TRBJ2-7,TRBV18,TRBD1,.,TGTGCCAGCTCACCACCGGGACAGGGGGCCTACGAGCAGTACTTC,CASSPPGQGAYEQYF
TRBJ1-2,TRBV7-9,.,.,TGTGCCAGCAGCGATGGTCCCTTGAGGACCTTC,CASSDGPLRTF
TRBJ2-7,TRBV6-1,.,.,TGTGCCAGCAGTGAGCCCGGTGAGGGGCGCTCCTACGAGCAGTACTTC,CASSEPGEGRSYEQYF
TRBJ1-2,TRBV7-2,.,.,TGTGCCAGCAGCCCCCCCCCGCAGAGAGGGGGCTATGGCTACACCTTC,CASSPPPQRGGYGYTF
TRBJ2-7,TRBV4-1,TRBD1,.,TGCGCCAGCAGCCATTCAGGACAGGCGCCCTACGAGCAGTACTTC,CASSHSGQAPYEQYF
TRBJ1-2,TRBV7-9,.,.,TGTGCCAGCAGCTTAAACGTTCAGGATCCCTATGGCTACACCTTC,CASSLNVQDPYGYTF
TRBJ2-4,TRBV6-1,.,few,TGTGCCAGCAGTGAAGTATCAGCACCCAAAAACATTCAGTACTTC,CASSEVSAPKNIQYF
TRBJ1-5,TRBV27,.,.,TGTGCCAGCAGTTCCTCCGGGACATCTGATAGCAATCAGCCCCAGCATTTT,CASSSSGTSDSNQPQHF
TRBJ1-1,TRBV19,.,.,TGTGCCAGTACCCGTTCGGGGGGTGGCACTGAAGCTTTCTTT,CASTRSGGGTEAFF
TRBJ2-7,TRBV6-5,TRBD2,.,TGTGCCAGCAGTTTCGGACTAGCGGGGCTGACCTACGAGCAGTACTTC,CASSFGLAGLTYEQYF
TRBJ1-1,TRBV5-8,.,.,TGTGCCAGCAGCTTATACCTACAGGGCACTGAAGCTTTCTTT,CASSLYLQGTEAFF
TRBJ1-2,TRBV11-2,.,.,TGTGCCAGCAGCTTCGGTGGGAACTATGGCTACACCTTC,CASSFGGNYGYTF
TRBJ2-5,TRBV30,TRBD2,.,TGTGCCTGGTCCCTAGCGGGAAACCAAGAGACCCAGTACTTC,CAWSLAGNQETQYF
TRBJ1-5,TRBV27,.,.,TGTGCCAGCAGTTTATGGGGTAGCAATCAGCCCCAGCATTTT,CASSLWGSNQPQHF
TRBJ2-7,TRBV27,.,.,TGTGCCAGCCGCGTCGGAGGGGGCTACGAGCAGTACTTC,CASRVGGGYEQYF
TRBJ1-2,TRBV6-5,.,.,TGTGCCAGCAGCCAGAGGGAGTTGGGCTATGGCTACACCTTC,CASSQRELGYGYTF
TRBJ1-6,TRBV7-2,.,once,TGTGCCAGCAGCCATGACCCAAACCGTAATTCACCCCTCCACTTT,CASSHDPNRNSPLHF
TRBJ2-1,TRBV11-3,.,.,TGTGCCAGCAGTATCCCTTTGGGGGGGCCTTTATACAATGAGCAGTTCTTC,CASSIPLGGPLYNEQFF
TRBJ1-1,TRBV5-1,.,.,TGCGCCAGCAGCTTGGCTGTCACCTCGAACACTGAAGCTTTCTTT,CASSLAVTSNTEAFF
TRBJ2-3,TRBV6-6,.,.,TGTGCCAGCACCCTAGGGCCAGGGGGGCATACGCAGTATTTT,CASTLGPGGHTQYF
TRBJ2-7,TRBV9,TRBD1,once,TGTGCCAGCAGCGTAGGGACAGGCACCGAGCAGTACTTC,CASSVGTGTEQYF